The source of this T cell receptor (beta chain) is a study of PD-L1 blockade in urothelial cancer. CDR3 length: 15 amino acids. Germline lookup yields CDR1 SGDLS and CDR2 YYNGEE. The trim removed 0 bases at V and 4 bases at J, leaving 2 bases unmatched. The repertoire was sequenced with immunoSEQ multiplex PCR; TCRdb's copy has only in-frame clones and lacks some. The sample includes around 56,000 clones, 86% of them seen just once. Overall study findings and caveats: Below-median pretreatment blood TCR clonality was associated with improved progression-free and overall survival.

As to this clone: What it binds is unknown.

The sequence was collected from a man aged 45-65 years with urothelial cancer. Sample: PBMCs, taken around atezolizumab (anti-PD-L1) treatment. The rearrangement joins TRBV9 to TRBJ1-4, with 8 bases identical to TRBD1. DNA of the CDR3: TGTGCCAGCAGCGTAGGGACAGGGCTTAATGAAAAACTGTTTTTT. It is translated as CASSVGTGLNEKLFF.